This T cell receptor beta chain was obtained from a study of T cell repertoires in cytomegalovirus infection. TCRdb recomputed calls from the reads with MiXCR, one row per CDR3 protein. The repertoire holds just under 500,000 distinct CDR3 sequences, around 30% seen once, with about a sixth in the top ten. This clonotype appeared many times. Antigen: not known. Germline CDR1 and CDR2: SGHTA and FQGNSA. V lost 5 bases to trimming and J lost 3 bases; unmatched junction nucleotides: 3. CDR3 size: 13 residues. Sample: cultured PBMCs, taken from culture after CMV antigen stimulation. The sequence was obtained from a human donor in good health (CMV status not recorded). Some clones in this sample may be carry-over from other donors' samples. This rearrangement joins TRBV7-2 to TRBJ2-5, with 7 bases that match TRBD2. CDR3 sequence: CASSPRGEETQYF. CDR3 DNA sequence: TGTGCCAGCAGCCCCCGGGGGGAAGAGACCCAGTACTTC.